Listed here are 28 T cell receptor beta chains from one sample, sequenced in a study of blood T cell repertoires in COVID-19. The data were produced by immunoSEQ multiplex PCR, yet TCRdb's version contains in-frame clones alone and is incomplete. The repertoire holds 250,000 to 400,000 clones, 89% seen once, with approximately 5.2% in the top ten. What was sequenced was PBMCs or T cells enriched from blood (not recorded which). These receptors originate from a man aged 55 to 70 who had recovered from COVID-19.

The chain uses TRBV6-5 and TRBJ1-1; the match to TRBD1 covers 7 bases. This CDR3 region has 16 residues. V dropped 2 bases and J dropped 2; count of bases not matched to a gene: 8. The germline gives CDR1 MNHEY, CDR2 SVGAGI. The CDR3 region is CASSYRPTGANTEAFF. The CDR3, as DNA: TGTGCCAGCAGTTACCGTCCCACAGGGGCCAACACTGAAGCTTTCTTT.

The gene calls are TRBV6-5 and TRBJ1-1; D is unclear. The V gene lost 4 bases and the J gene lost 6 bases, with 9 bases spanning the gap. CDR3 length: 12 amino acids. Germline values: CDR1 MNHEY, CDR2 SVGAGI. The CDR3 bases are TGTGCCAGCAGTTCGATACTATCTGAAGCTTTCTTT. As protein: CASSSILSEAFF.

V and J are TRBV7-3 and TRBJ2-3; TRBD2 is a possible D gene (6 bases). The ends were cut back, 3 bases at V and 3 bases at J, with 16 bases in the middle. CDR3 length: 16 residues. Per germline, CDR1 SGHTA and CDR2 FQGTGA. The CDR3 is CASSFSVGLATDTQYF. CDR3 nucleotide sequence: TGTGCCAGCAGCTTCTCGGTAGGGCTAGCGACAGATACGCAGTATTTT.

V and J are TRBV28 and TRBJ1-5; 9 nucleotides match TRBD1. Germline CDR1 MDHEN, CDR2 SYDVKM. The CDR3 runs 16 residues. Losses at the gene ends were 4 bases for V and 4 bases for J; bases not matched to a gene: 8. The CDR3 loop reads CASSSNRDRDNQPQHF. Here the CDR3 DNA reads TGTGCCAGCAGTTCCAACCGGGACAGGGATAATCAGCCCCAGCATTTT.

With regard to this clone: This sample also contains other DNA sequences that code for the same CDR3. V gene TRBV28 combines with J gene TRBJ2-3, with 8 bases identical to TRBD2. This CDR3 is 16 amino acids long. V lost 4 bases, J lost 0 bases, and 6 bases stayed unmatched. The germline gives CDR1 MDHEN, CDR2 SYDVKM. The CDR3 loop is CASSSLAGSSTDTQYF. The CDR3 DNA is TGTGCCAGCAGTTCCCTAGCGGGCTCTAGCACAGATACGCAGTATTTT.

The chain couples TRBV18 to TRBJ1-5, with D perhaps matching TRBD1 (5 bases). The CDR3 is made up of 16 amino acids. Germline V CDR1 and CDR2: KGHSH, LQKENI. V was trimmed by 4 bases and J by 0 bases, leaving 13 bases between them. The CDR3 here is CASSRRGIDSNQPQHF. Written as DNA, the CDR3 is TGTGCCAGCTCACGTCGGGGGATAGATAGCAATCAGCCCCAGCATTTT. The full variable domain, completed using reference TRBV18 and TRBJ1-5, is NAGVMQNPRHLVRRRGQEARLRCSPMKGHSHVYWYRQLPEEGLKFMVYLQKENIIDESGMPKERFSAEFPKEGPSILRIQQVVRGDSAAYFCASSRRGIDSNQPQHFGDGTRLSIL.

The chain recombines TRBV19 with TRBJ2-7, with TRBD2 matching 10 bases. The V and J ends lost 4 bases and 6 bases, in that order; junction bases with no gene match: 9. The CDR3 is 15 amino acids. Germline-derived CDR1 and CDR2 are LNHDA and SQIVND (reference sequence). In nucleotides, the CDR3 is TGTGCCAGTAGTAGGGAGGCTAGCGGGAGCGGCGAGCAGTACTTC. Amino acid sequence: CASSREASGSGEQYF.

The chain combines TRBV5-1 with TRBJ1-6, with 7 nucleotides matching TRBD1. Trimming removed 6 bases from V and 5 bases from J; junction bases left unmatched: 5. This CDR3 has 14 amino acids. Germline loops: CDR1 SGHRS, CDR2 YFSETQ. The CDR3 reads CASTGQANNSPLHF. In DNA, the CDR3 is TGCGCCAGCACTGGACAGGCGAATAATTCACCCCTCCACTTT.

The DNA for the CDR3 is TGTGCCAGCAGTGAATTGGGCGGGAGGACTCTAGTAGGGAATGAGCAGTTCTTC. It is translated as CASSELGGRTLVGNEQFF. The J gene is TRBJ2-1, the V gene TRBV2; 8 bases align to TRBD2. The CDR3 length is 18 residues. Germline CDR1 is SNHLY and CDR2 is FYNNEI. Trimming removed 2 bases from V and 7 bases from J; junction bases left unmatched: 16.

The rearrangement joins TRBV11-3 to TRBJ2-2, with D possibly being TRBD1 (6 bases). The germline CDR1 and CDR2 sequences are SGHNT and YENEEA. There are 15 residues in the CDR3. The V end was cut by 6 bases, the J end by 0 bases, with 11 bases between. CDR3 sequence reads: CASSPGQANTGELFF. The CDR3 DNA is TGTGCCAGCAGTCCGGGACAAGCGAACACCGGGGAGCTGTTTTTT.

The chain recombines TRBV5-4 with TRBJ2-7; 11 nucleotides align to TRBD2. With V trimmed by 0 bases and J by 2 bases, 16 bases remained unmatched. Germline CDR1 SGHNT, CDR2 YYREEE (reference sequence). This CDR3 comprises 20 residues. The CDR3 DNA is TGTGCCAGCAGCTTGGGTTATGGGGAGGGGGGACTAGCGGCCACCTACGAGCAGTACTTC. Protein product: CASSLGYGEGGLAATYEQYF.

The rearrangement uses TRBV28 and TRBJ1-2; TRBD1 is a possible D gene (6 bases). The CDR3 has 15 residues. With 7 bases removed from V and 0 bases from J, the gap between germline ends came to 15 bases. The germline V gene has CDR1 MDHEN and CDR2 SYDVKM. The CDR3 coding sequence is TGTGCCAGCACTCTGGGGGGGGCGGCTAACTATGGCTACACCTTC. Amino acid sequence: CASTLGGAANYGYTF.

The chain has TRBV2 and TRBJ2-5; TRBD2 matches 10 bases. V shed 10 bases, J shed 4 bases, and the junction held 6 bases outside the gene matches. Germline CDR1 SNHLY, CDR2 FYNNEI. This CDR3 is built from 13 residues. The chain's CDR3 is CAISLAGRETQYF. Written as DNA, the CDR3 is TGTGCCATTTCACTAGCGGGAAGAGAGACCCAGTACTTC.

The chain carries TRBV7-2 and TRBJ2-3; D may be TRBD2 (6 bases). Germline V CDR1 and CDR2: SGHTA, FQGNSA. This CDR3 region has 15 residues. Trimming removed 5 bases at V and 2 bases at J, with 14 bases between. The CDR3 region is CASSTHGTATDTQYF. The CDR3 DNA reads as TGTGCCAGCAGCACTCACGGGACTGCCACAGATACGCAGTATTTT.

The rearrangement uses TRBV4-2 and TRBJ2-1, with D unresolved. Germline V lookup: CDR1 LGHNA, CDR2 YNFKEQ. V lost 4 bases and J 4 bases, leaving 17 bases between the germline ends. The CDR3 sequence is 16 residues long. The DNA for the CDR3 is TGTGCCAGCAGCCGGGCCTTATCCCCCCCTTACAATGAGCAGTTCTTC. Translating it yields CASSRALSPPYNEQFF.

The gene calls are TRBV24-1 and TRBJ2-1; TRBD1 matches at 8 bases. Unmatched junction bases numbered 8, after V lost 4 bases and J lost 7 bases. The CDR3 spans 15 residues. CDR1 and CDR2 (germline): KGHDR, SFDVKD. For the CDR3, the DNA is TGTGCCACCAGTGAGGGGACAGGCCCCGGGAATGAGCAGTTCTTC. Translating gives CATSEGTGPGNEQFF.

The chain recombines TRBV4-1 with TRBJ2-7; D is possibly TRBD2 (6 bases). Germline V gene sequence: CDR1 MGHRA, CDR2 YSYEKL. The CDR3 has 17 residues. V gave up 0 bases and J gave up 0 bases, with 15 bases separating them. The CDR3 DNA follows: TGCGCCAGCAGCCAAGATGGTGGGACTTTCAGCTCCTACGAGCAGTACTTC. It codes for CASSQDGGTFSSYEQYF.

The V gene is TRBV18, the J gene TRBJ2-3, with TRBD1 matching over 11 bases. The CDR3 spans 15 residues. CDR1 is KGHSH and CDR2 is LQKENI in the germline V gene. V trimming: 2 bases; J trimming: 4 bases; junction bases outside the gene matches: 2. The CDR3: CASSPRDRGADTQYF. CDR3 coding DNA: TGTGCCAGCTCACCAAGGGACAGGGGGGCAGATACGCAGTATTTT.

The chain is built from TRBV3-1 (or the pseudogene TRBV3-2) and TRBJ2-1, with TRBD1 as a possible D gene (5 bases). The V gene's germline CDR1 is LGHDT and CDR2 YNNKEL (reference sequence). The CDR3 sequence is 18 residues long. Trimming pared 0 bases from V and 0 bases from J, leaving 15 bases between. DNA of the CDR3: TGTGCCAGCAGCCAAGATCCCCCATGGGGCGTCTCCTACAATGAGCAGTTCTTC. Translating it yields CASSQDPPWGVSYNEQFF.

This clone came up a few times. The same CDR3 arises from other DNA sequences in this sample as well. The chain has TRBV18 and TRBJ2-7; a possible D gene is TRBD1 (6 bases). CDR1 KGHSH and CDR2 LQKENI come from the germline V gene. The CDR3 contains 14 residues. Trimming took off 2 bases at V and 2 bases at J, with 10 bases between the two ends. CDR3 bases: TGTGCCAGCTCACCAAGGCAGGGGACCTACGAGCAGTACTTC. It specifies CASSPRQGTYEQYF. The full variable domain, in which reference TRBV18 and TRBJ2-7 provide the parts outside the CDR3, is NAGVMQNPRHLVRRRGQEARLRCSPMKGHSHVYWYRQLPEEGLKFMVYLQKENIIDESGMPKERFSAEFPKEGPSILRIQQVVRGDSAAYFCASSPRQGTYEQYFGPGTRLTVT.

This clone came up a few times. The chain carries TRBV14 and TRBJ2-1; 7 nucleotides match TRBD1. Germline assignment: CDR1 SGHDN and CDR2 FVKESK. The CDR3 runs 14 residues. The V and J ends lost 6 bases and 8 bases, in that order; junction bases with no gene match: 10. CDR3 nucleotides: TGTGCCAGCAGGTCCGGGACAGCCGGGGATGAGCAGTTCTTC. This gives the protein CASRSGTAGDEQFF.

This chain links TRBV28 with TRBJ2-5, with 12 positions matching TRBD2. The J segment lost 5 bases and the V segment lost 3 bases, leaving 10 bases of the junction unmatched. Germline V gene lookup returns CDR1 MDHEN and CDR2 SYDVKM. The CDR3 is made up of 17 amino acids. The CDR3 reads CASSFGLRTSGTETQYF. The DNA for the CDR3 is TGTGCCAGCAGTTTTGGCCTCAGGACTAGCGGGACGGAGACCCAGTACTTC.

The CDR3 loop reads CASSYSRQNQGYTF. The CDR3 coding sequence is TGTGCCAGCAGTTACTCTCGACAGAATCAAGGCTACACCTTC. The chain carries TRBV6-5 and TRBJ1-2; the D gene is possibly TRBD1 (5 bases). Trimming removed 0 bases from V and 8 bases from J, with 13 bases in between. The germline gives CDR1 MNHEY, CDR2 SVGAGI. CDR3 length equals 14 residues.

This chain uses TRBV6-5 with TRBJ2-3; 8 nucleotides line up with TRBD2. Germline V gene sequence: CDR1 MNHEY, CDR2 SVGAGI. This CDR3 spans 13 amino acids. J lost 3 bases, V lost 8 bases, and 4 bases had no gene match. CDR3 sequence reads: CASGASGTDTQYF. In DNA, the CDR3 is TGTGCCAGCGGCGCTAGCGGGACAGATACGCAGTATTTT.

The chain is built from TRBV28 and TRBJ1-5; 8 positions agree with TRBD1. There are 14 residues in the CDR3. Losses at the gene ends were 5 bases for V and 2 bases for J; bases not matched to a gene: 2. In germline, CDR1 is MDHEN, CDR2 SYDVKM. The CDR3 DNA sequence: TGTGCCAGCAGTAGGGGACAGGGCAATCAGCCCCAGCATTTT. This encodes CASSRGQGNQPQHF.

This sequence joins TRBV2 and TRBJ2-5, with 7 bases identical to TRBD1. This CDR3 region has 15 residues. V trimming: 4 bases; J trimming: 1 base; junction bases outside the gene matches: 6. Germline values: CDR1 SNHLY, CDR2 FYNNEI. The CDR3 loop is CASSGWGQTQETQYF. DNA of the CDR3: TGTGCCAGCAGTGGATGGGGACAGACCCAAGAGACCCAGTACTTC.

To note about this clone: Distinct nucleotide sequences in the sample also encode this CDR3. The chain uses TRBV5-5 and TRBJ1-6, with 7 bases lining up with TRBD1. V shed 0 bases, J shed 8 bases, and the junction held 2 bases outside the gene matches. Germline assignment: CDR1 SGHKS and CDR2 YYEKEE (reference sequence). This CDR3 has 14 residues. CDR3 sequence: CASSLVQGDSPLHF. DNA of the CDR3: TGTGCCAGCAGCTTGGTCCAGGGGGATTCACCCCTCCACTTT.

This clone was seen a few times. The chain joins TRBV7-2 to TRBJ1-2, with 8 nucleotides matching TRBD1. V lost 5 bases and J lost 2; bases outside the gene matches: 7. The CDR3 covers 15 residues. Germline V CDR1 and CDR2: SGHTA, FQGNSA. The CDR3 sequence is CASSQSGTGNYGYTF. The CDR3 DNA sequence: TGTGCCAGCAGCCAATCCGGGACAGGAAACTATGGCTACACCTTC.